The 27 T cell receptor beta chains reported below all come from one sample, sequenced in a study of T cell repertoires in cytomegalovirus infection (dated by TCRdb to about 2019). Their target antigens are unknown. Sequencing took place on an Illumina HiSeq 1500. TCRdb reran the public reads through fastp at Q25 and MiXCR, keeping productive beta chains. Identical CDR3 protein sequences are pooled into one entry, listed with their most common genes and DNA. A total of 830,000 or so distinct CDR3 sequences appear in this sample, over 25% of them only once. Of the sample, around 12% falls within the top ten clones. The intended sense of this specimen's treatment or condition label: in vitro stimulation with specific CMV peptide epitopes to enrich CMV-specific T cells. The source was cultured CD8+ T cells from PBMCs, collected from culture after CMV antigen stimulation. These TCRs come from a human donor in good health (CMV status not recorded). Some clones in this sample may be carry-over from other donors' samples.

This clonotype was observed a few times. V is TRBV4-2 and J is TRBJ1-1; TRBD1 is a possible D gene (5 bases). This CDR3 spans 15 amino acids. The ends were cut back, 0 bases at V and 4 bases at J, with 12 bases in the middle. Germline loops: CDR1 LGHNA, CDR2 YNFKEQ. The CDR3 protein is CASSQDGGIATEAFF. CDR3 coding DNA: TGTGCCAGCAGCCAAGATGGGGGGATAGCCACTGAAGCTTTCTTT.

The sample holds a few counts of this clonotype. The gene calls are TRBV7-9 and TRBJ2-3; 8 positions agree with TRBD2. This CDR3 is built from 16 residues. Germline V gene sequence: CDR1 SEHNR, CDR2 FQNEAQ (reference sequence). V gave up 6 bases and J gave up 1 base; unmatched junction bases: 9. CDR3 in DNA: TGTGCCAGCAGTCCCCAGAACGGGGGGGGCACAGATACGCAGTATTTT. Protein sequence: CASSPQNGGGTDTQYF.

In this sample, this clonotype turned up a few times. This chain joins TRBV14 and TRBJ1-1, with D possibly TRBD1 on 6 matching bases. The CDR3 covers 13 residues. V was shortened by 4 bases and J by 6 bases, with 12 bases between the two germline ends. Looked up from germline, CDR1 is SGHDN and CDR2 is FVKESK. The CDR3 loop reads CASSPQGWAEAFF. The CDR3 DNA reads TGTGCCAGCAGCCCCCAGGGGTGGGCTGAAGCTTTCTTT.

The gene calls are TRBV27 and TRBJ2-1, with a possible D match to TRBD2 (6 bases). Trimming took off 7 bases at V and 3 bases at J, with 13 bases between the two ends. The CDR3 extends over 14 amino acids. Per the germline V gene, CDR1 is MNHEY and CDR2 is SMNVEV (reference sequence). The CDR3 sequence is CASTGEPFYNEQFF. CDR3 DNA sequence: TGTGCCAGCACGGGGGAGCCGTTCTACAATGAGCAGTTCTTC.

V and J are TRBV2 and TRBJ1-5; no definite D call. Germline CDR1 and CDR2: SNHLY and FYNNEI. Between the trimmed V and J ends, which lost 6 bases and 7 bases, there was a span of 19 bases. The CDR3 spans 15 residues. The CDR3 loop is CASSVIRELRQPQHF. CDR3 nucleotides: TGTGCCAGCAGCGTAATAAGGGAGCTCAGGCAGCCCCAGCATTTT.

This clonotype has just a few counts. The chain has TRBV29-1 and TRBJ1-2; 8 nucleotides agree with TRBD1. The trim removed 4 bases at V and 5 bases at J, leaving 9 bases unmatched. Germline V gene data show CDR1 as SQVTM and CDR2 as ANQGSEA. CDR3 size: 14 residues. The CDR3 sequence is CSVGPNRGTYGYTF. DNA for the CDR3: TGCAGCGTTGGCCCCAACAGGGGGACTTATGGCTACACCTTC.

This clonotype was counted only a few times. The CDR3 bases are TGTGCCAGCAGTTACTCCGCTAGCGGGGGTTACAATGAGCAGTTCTTC. Its translation: CASSYSASGGYNEQFF. The chain links TRBV6-5 to TRBJ2-1, with 10 positions matching TRBD2. The CDR3 sequence is 16 residues long. In germline, CDR1 is MNHEY, CDR2 SVGAGI. Germline trimming cut 0 bases from V and 4 bases from J; bases unmatched to any gene: 3.

The gene calls are TRBV28 and TRBJ1-2, with a possible D match to TRBD1 (5 bases). V was pared by 6 bases and J by 7 bases, with 18 bases between. The CDR3 covers 14 residues. Germline CDR1 MDHEN, CDR2 SYDVKM. CDR3 DNA sequence: TGTGCCAGCAGGTTGCAGGAGCCCGGGGGTGGCTACACCTTC. Translating it yields CASRLQEPGGGYTF.

With regard to this clonotype: A read error may produce the germline difference seen at one junction end. The chain has TRBV7-8 and TRBJ1-5; D ambiguous. The length of the CDR3 is 16 residues. Per the germline V gene, CDR1 is SGHVS and CDR2 is FQNEAQ. The CDR3 protein is CASSLEGTGGNQSQHF. CDR3 bases: TGTGCCAGCAGCTTAGAAGGTACGGGAGGCAATCAGTCCCAGCATTTT. The full variable domain, its missing parts supplied by reference TRBV7-8 and TRBJ1-5, is GAGVSQSPRYKVAKRGQDVALRCDPISGHVSLFWYQQALGQGPEFLTYFQNEAQLDKSGLPSDRFFAERPEGSVSTLKIQRTQQEDSAVYLCASSLEGTGGNQSQHFGDGTRLSIL.

This clonotype was detected only a few times. J is TRBJ2-5 and V is TRBV7-8; 7 nucleotides agree with TRBD2. The CDR3 is 15 amino acids. The germline V gene encodes CDR1 SGHVS and CDR2 FQNEAQ. Germline trimming cut 5 bases from V and 3 bases from J; bases unmatched to any gene: 9. CDR3 nucleotide sequence: TGTGCCAGCAGCGCCAGGACTAGACCTGAAGAGACCCAGTACTTC. This translates into CASSARTRPEETQYF.

This clonotype has just a few counts. The chain combines TRBV27 with TRBJ1-1, with D unclear. The V and J ends lost 5 bases and 0 bases respectively, with 13 bases between them. The germline V gene encodes CDR1 MNHEY and CDR2 SMNVEV (reference sequence). The CDR3 is 15 residues long. As DNA, the CDR3 is TGTGCCAGCAGTCCAGGAGTGGTGATGAACACTGAAGCTTTCTTT. It translates to CASSPGVVMNTEAFF.

This clonotype was observed a few times. This chain joins TRBV4-1 and TRBJ2-2; D is unresolved. The germline V gene encodes CDR1 MGHRA and CDR2 YSYEKL. V shed 5 bases and J shed 10 bases, with 11 bases lying between them. CDR3 length: 12 residues. The CDR3 sequence: CASSGAGPELFF. The CDR3 region has the DNA TGCGCCAGCAGCGGAGCCGGGCCGGAGCTGTTTTTT.

The chain combines TRBV6-5 with TRBJ1-5, with TRBD1 identical over 9 bases. The CDR3 totals 16 residues. The germline gives CDR1 MNHEY, CDR2 SVGAGI. V trimming: 6 bases; J trimming: 0 bases; junction bases outside the gene matches: 6. CDR3 residues: CASRLWTGDSNQPQHF. CDR3 DNA sequence: TGTGCCAGCAGGCTCTGGACAGGGGATAGCAATCAGCCCCAGCATTTT.

The V and J genes are TRBV6-2 or TRBV6-3 and TRBJ2-2; a weak D match, TRBD1 (5 bases). In germline, CDR1 is MNHEY, CDR2 SVGEGT. The CDR3 consists of 14 residues. The V end lost 7 bases, the J end lost 4 bases, and 13 bases lay between the germline ends. As DNA, the CDR3 is TGTGCCAGCACTGAATGGGGCGGCACCGGGGAGCTGTTTTTT. This sequence encodes CASTEWGGTGELFF.

J is TRBJ1-6 and V is TRBV25-1; D is unclear. This CDR3 is 14 amino acids long. V lost 5 bases and J lost 12, with 17 bases in between. Germline CDR1 is MGHDK and CDR2 is SYGVNS. CDR3 sequence: CASSPRRLEKPLHF. The DNA of the CDR3 is TGTGCCAGCAGTCCCAGGAGACTCGAGAAACCCCTCCACTTT. Variable domain in full (rest from reference TRBV25-1 and TRBJ1-6): EADIYQTPRYLVIGTGKKITLECSQTMGHDKMYWYQQDPGMELHLIHYSYGVNSTEKGDLSSESTVSRIRTEHFPLTLESARPSHTSQYLCASSPRRLEKPLHFGNGTRLTVT.

This rearrangement joins TRBV15 to TRBJ1-2; D ambiguous. V gave up 0 bases and J gave up 5 bases, with 7 bases separating them. The CDR3 runs 13 residues. In germline, CDR1 is LNHNV, CDR2 YYDKDF (reference sequence). This CDR3 is CATSREGRYGYTF. The CDR3 DNA follows: TGTGCCACCAGCAGAGAAGGCAGATATGGCTACACCTTC.

This clonotype has more than one count but fewer than ten. The V and J genes are TRBV27 and TRBJ1-5, with D possibly TRBD1 on 5 matching bases. Trimming pared 4 bases from V and 6 bases from J, leaving 16 bases between. The CDR3 runs 15 residues. CDR1 and CDR2 (germline): MNHEY, SMNVEV (reference sequence). CDR3 DNA: TGTGCCAGCAGTTGGGGCGGGGGGGGAAGTCAGCCCCAGCATTTT. It specifies CASSWGGGGSQPQHF.

DNA for the CDR3: TGTGCCAGCAGTTTCCGACAGGGAGTATCCTACGAGCAGTACGTC. Its protein is CASSFRQGVSYEQYV. The chain combines TRBV6-1 with TRBJ2-7, with TRBD1 matching over 7 bases. Germline-derived CDR1 and CDR2 are MNHNS and SASEGT. The CDR3 contains 15 residues. Trimming at V came to 5 bases and at J to 1 base, leaving 8 bases not matched to a gene.

This clonotype was counted many times. The CDR3 loop is CASSWLESNQPQHF. CDR3 nucleotide sequence: TGTGCCAGCAGCTGGTTGGAGAGCAATCAGCCCCAGCATTTT. The chain employs TRBV5-5 and TRBJ1-5, with D unresolved. Trimming pared 3 bases from V and 1 base from J, leaving 8 bases between. The CDR3 sequence is 14 residues long. The germline gives CDR1 SGHKS, CDR2 YYEKEE (reference sequence).

This clonotype was observed many times. The rearrangement links TRBV7-8 to TRBJ2-2, with D maybe TRBD1 (6 bases). V lost 3 bases and J lost 5, with 7 bases in between. The germline gives CDR1 SGHVS, CDR2 FQNEAQ. The CDR3 covers 13 residues. The CDR3 DNA reads TGTGCCAGCAGCTTTCAGGGGACCGGGGAGCTGTTTTTT. It is translated as CASSFQGTGELFF.

The chain is built from TRBV6-8 and TRBJ2-7, with 7 positions matching TRBD1. CDR1 is MNHGY, CDR2 SAAAGT, per germline. CDR3 length: 14 amino acids. V was clipped by 5 bases and J by 4 bases; unmatched bases: 8. For the CDR3, the DNA is TGTGCCAGCAGTACCGGACAGGCGCGGTACGAGCAGTACTTC. Translating it yields CASSTGQARYEQYF.

This clonotype came up a few times. The CDR3 DNA reads as TGTGCCAGCAGCTCACAGGCTGGGAGCACTGAAGCTTTCTTT. Protein product: CASSSQAGSTEAFF. The chain joins TRBV5-4 to TRBJ1-1; maybe TRBD1 (5 bases). V dropped 3 bases and J dropped 4 bases, with 13 bases sitting between them. The length of the CDR3 is 14 residues. Germline V gene data show CDR1 as SGHNT and CDR2 as YYREEE (reference sequence).

This clonotype has only a few counts. The chain couples TRBV6-5 to TRBJ2-7; D is perhaps TRBD1 or TRBD2 (5 bases each). Trimming took 5 bases from V and 4 from J, leaving 12 bases between them. The CDR3 runs to 13 residues. Germline CDR1 reads MNHEY; CDR2 reads SVGAGI. CDR3 amino acids: CASSPNGAYEQYV. The CDR3 DNA is TGTGCCAGCAGTCCTAACGGGGCTTACGAGCAGTACGTC.

To note about this clonotype: Compared with germline, one end of the junction differs, possibly owing to a read error. The chain joins TRBV19 to TRBJ1-1, with 8 positions matching TRBD1. The CDR3 totals 15 residues. The germline V gene has CDR1 LNHDA and CDR2 SQIVND (reference sequence). CDR3 DNA sequence: TGTGCCAGTAAAGGGAGGACAGGGTTGAACACTGAAGCTTCCTTT. Its protein product is CASKGRTGLNTEASF. Full variable domain (missing parts from reference TRBV19 and TRBJ1-1): DGGITQSPKYLFRKEGQNVTLSCEQNLNHDAMYWYRQDPGQGLRLIYYSQIVNDFQKGDIAEGYSVSREKKESFPLTVTSAQKNPTAFYLCASKGRTGLNTEASFGQGTRLTVV.

V and J are TRBV2 and TRBJ2-3, with D tentatively TRBD1 (5 bases). This CDR3 spans 17 amino acids. The germline gives CDR1 SNHLY, CDR2 FYNNEI. Trimming took off 5 bases at V and 0 bases at J, with 18 bases between the two ends. The CDR3 is CASSLRLRETSTDTQYF. The CDR3 region has the DNA TGTGCCAGCAGTCTTAGACTCAGGGAAACTAGCACAGATACGCAGTATTTT.

The genes are TRBV2 and TRBJ2-1; tentatively, D is TRBD2 (5 bases). CDR1 is SNHLY and CDR2 is FYNNEI in the germline V gene. Between the trimmed V and J ends, which lost 6 bases and 7 bases, there was a span of 10 bases. This CDR3 has 12 residues. CDR3 bases: TGTGCCAGCAGCGGGGTTACAAATGAGCAGTTCTTC. Translated: CASSGVTNEQFF.

On this clonotype itself: A much larger clone is a single base away; this may be a read error. The genes are TRBV7-2 and TRBJ2-1; no definite D call. CDR1 and CDR2 from the germline V gene are SGHTA and FQGNSA. CDR3 length: 13 amino acids. V was shortened by 1 base and J by 8 bases, with 9 bases between the two germline ends. The CDR3 loop reads CASSLVNSDEQFF. The CDR3 bases are TGTGCCAGCAGCTTAGTGAATTCCGATGAGCAGTTCTTC.